These 17 T cell receptor beta chains share one sample of origin, sequenced in a study of blood T cell repertoires in COVID-19. The data were produced by immunoSEQ multiplex PCR, yet TCRdb's version contains in-frame clones alone and is incomplete. The data hold 130,000 to 150,000 clones, with 85% to 90% observed a single time. Sequencing used peripheral blood. Receptors were obtained from a woman aged 40 to 49 with acute or convalescent COVID-19.

This clone was recorded only once. CDR3 region: CASSLWGAEAFF. The CDR3 DNA reads TGTGCCAGCAGCCTCTGGGGGGCTGAAGCTTTCTTT. This chain uses TRBV3-1 (or the pseudogene TRBV3-2) with TRBJ1-1; weak D call: TRBD1 (5 bases). The germline V gene has CDR1 LGHDT and CDR2 YNNKEL (reference sequence). This CDR3 has 12 residues. V lost 4 bases, J lost 6 bases, and 9 bases lay in between.

This clone has more than one count but fewer than ten. The J gene is TRBJ2-5, the V gene TRBV5-1, with TRBD2 matching 10 bases. The ends lost 1 base at V and 5 bases at J; junction bases unmatched: 5. This CDR3 region has 15 residues. The germline CDR1 and CDR2 sequences are SGHRS and YFSETQ. CDR3 coding DNA: TGCGCCAGCAGCTTGTTCGAGCGGGAGGGCGAGACCCAGTACTTC. Translated: CASSLFEREGETQYF.

This rearrangement joins TRBV7-6 to TRBJ2-7; TRBD2 matches at 8 bases. V was clipped by 5 bases and J by 5 bases; unmatched bases: 2. There are 12 residues in the CDR3. Germline CDR1 is SGHVS and CDR2 is FNYEAQ. In DNA, the CDR3 is TGTGCCAGCAGCCATAGCGGGAACGAGCAGTACTTC. Its protein product is CASSHSGNEQYF. The full variable domain, rest sourced from reference TRBV7-6 and TRBJ2-7, is GAGVSQSPRYKVTKRGQDVALRCDPISGHVSLYWYRQALGQGPEFLTYFNYEAQQDKSGLPNDRFSAERPEGSISTLTIQRTEQRDSAMYRCASSHSGNEQYFGPGTRLTVT.

This chain joins TRBV5-5 and TRBJ2-7; TRBD2 aligns across 13 bases. CDR3 length: 16 residues. In germline, CDR1 is SGHKS, CDR2 YYEKEE (reference sequence). V shed 5 bases, J shed 2 bases, and the junction held 7 bases outside the gene matches. The CDR3 nucleotides read TGTGCCAGCAGACCCTCACTAGCGGGAGGGCCCTACGAGCAGTACTTC. It specifies CASRPSLAGGPYEQYF.

This chain connects TRBV7-6 to TRBJ1-1; D unclear. The V gene lost 2 bases and the J gene lost 0 bases, with 10 bases spanning the gap. The CDR3 contains 15 residues. CDR1 and CDR2 from the germline V gene are SGHVS and FNYEAQ. In nucleotides, the CDR3 is TGTGCCAGCAGCTTACTGTCAGGCATGAACACTGAAGCTTTCTTT. This gives the protein CASSLLSGMNTEAFF.

This clone was observed a few times. J is TRBJ1-2 and V is TRBV11-3, with D possibly matching TRBD1 (6 bases). Germline V lookup: CDR1 SGHNT, CDR2 YENEEA. The CDR3 is made up of 16 amino acids. The V end was cut by 7 bases, the J end by 3 bases, with 21 bases between. The CDR3 bases are TGTGCCAGCAACCCCACGAAAGAGACAGGACACTATGGCTACACCTTC. It codes for CASNPTKETGHYGYTF.

The rearrangement uses TRBV7-9 and TRBJ2-3; 7 bases match TRBD2. The J segment lost 0 bases and the V segment lost 5 bases, leaving 8 bases of the junction unmatched. This CDR3 is built from 16 residues. Germline lookup yields CDR1 SEHNR and CDR2 FQNEAQ (reference sequence). For the CDR3, the DNA is TGTGCCAGCAGCACTGAGAGGACTAGTAGCACAGATACGCAGTATTTT. Translated, it gives CASSTERTSSTDTQYF.

J is TRBJ1-2 and V is TRBV6-2 or TRBV6-3, with 7 nucleotides matching TRBD1. CDR1 MNHEY and CDR2 SVGEGT come from the germline V gene. V trimming: 2 bases; J trimming: 6 bases; junction bases outside the gene matches: 6. The CDR3 is 14 amino acids. The CDR3 is CASSYENRGNGYTF. The CDR3 nucleotides are TGTGCCAGCAGTTACGAAAACAGGGGAAATGGCTACACCTTC.

This chain joins TRBV18 and TRBJ1-2; TRBD1 agrees at 7 bases. CDR3 length equals 16 residues. The germline gives CDR1 KGHSH, CDR2 LQKENI. V lost 3 bases and J lost 4; bases outside the gene matches: 11. CDR3 nucleotide sequence: TGTGCCAGCTCACCGAACCGGGACAGCTGGATCTATGGCTACACCTTC. Translating it yields CASSPNRDSWIYGYTF. Variable domain in full (rest from reference TRBV18 and TRBJ1-2): NAGVMQNPRHLVRRRGQEARLRCSPMKGHSHVYWYRQLPEEGLKFMVYLQKENIIDESGMPKERFSAEFPKEGPSILRIQQVVRGDSAAYFCASSPNRDSWIYGYTFGSGTRLTVV.

CDR3 residues: CASSQGSGGRSSYNEQFF. CDR3 bases: TGTGCCAGCAGCCAAGGTAGCGGGGGCCGTAGCTCCTACAATGAGCAGTTCTTC. The rearrangement links TRBV3-1 (or the pseudogene TRBV3-2) to TRBJ2-1; TRBD2 matches 9 bases. The CDR3 length is 18 residues. V lost 1 base, J lost 0 bases, and 7 bases stayed unmatched. Germline-derived CDR1 and CDR2 are LGHDT and YNNKEL (reference sequence).

This clone was detected only once. The chain combines TRBV14 with TRBJ2-1, with D perhaps matching TRBD2 (6 bases). The CDR3 loop spans 15 amino acids. Trimming removed 4 bases at V and 6 bases at J, with 16 bases between. CDR1 and CDR2 (germline): SGHDN, FVKESK. The CDR3 loop reads CASSPPGTFTNEQFF. For the CDR3, the DNA is TGTGCCAGCAGCCCCCCCGGGACTTTCACCAATGAGCAGTTCTTC.

Only one count was recorded for this clone. V gene TRBV14 combines with J gene TRBJ2-1, with TRBD1 matching over 8 bases. The CDR3 length is 16 residues. V lost 4 bases and J lost 3; bases outside the gene matches: 8. Looked up from germline, CDR1 is SGHDN and CDR2 is FVKESK. Here the CDR3 DNA reads TGTGCCAGCAGCCTACTAGGGACAGGAGTCTACAATGAGCAGTTCTTC. It translates to CASSLLGTGVYNEQFF.

The rearrangement uses TRBV18 and TRBJ2-6; D possibly corresponds to TRBD1 (5 bases). Germline CDR1 and CDR2: KGHSH and LQKENI. This CDR3 contains 14 residues. Trimming removed 6 bases at V and 4 bases at J, with 10 bases between. In nucleotides, the CDR3 is TGTGCCAGCTCCAGGGATACCGGGGCCAACGTCCTGACTTTC. Protein sequence: CASSRDTGANVLTF.

This chain uses TRBV15 with TRBJ1-6; weak D call: TRBD1 (6 bases). Trimming shortened V by 0 bases and J by 8 bases, and 14 bases separated the two germline ends. Germline CDR1 and CDR2: LNHNV and YYDKDF (reference sequence). This CDR3 spans 16 amino acids. The CDR3 spells CATSREGWGLDSPLHF. In nucleotides, the CDR3 is TGTGCCACCAGCAGAGAAGGTTGGGGGCTTGATTCACCCCTCCACTTT.

The chain links TRBV27 to TRBJ2-7; 7 bases map to TRBD2. V shed 3 bases, J shed 2 bases, and the junction held 1 base outside the gene matches. CDR1 is MNHEY and CDR2 is SMNVEV in the germline V gene (reference sequence). The CDR3 totals 13 residues. CDR3 in amino acids: CASSFTSAYEQYF. The CDR3 coding sequence is TGTGCCAGCAGTTTCACTAGCGCCTACGAGCAGTACTTC.

The chain joins TRBV13 to TRBJ1-4; 7 bases are a match to TRBD1. Germline V gene lookup returns CDR1 PRHDT and CDR2 FYEKMQ (reference sequence). V gave up 2 bases and J gave up 7 bases; unmatched junction bases: 4. The CDR3 is made up of 14 amino acids. CDR3 sequence: CASSLRGLSEKLFF. The CDR3 DNA follows: TGTGCCAGCAGCTTAAGGGGGCTTAGTGAAAAACTGTTTTTT.

The chain has TRBV4-1 and TRBJ1-4; D uncertain. This CDR3 contains 15 residues. Germline CDR1 and CDR2: MGHRA and YSYEKL. Trimming pared 4 bases from V and 4 bases from J, leaving 13 bases between. The CDR3 DNA reads as TGCGCCAGCAGCCCGCTAGGGAGAGGTAATGAAAAACTGTTTTTT. Amino acids: CASSPLGRGNEKLFF.